Listed below are T cell receptor beta chains from one sample, sequenced in a study of T cells after yellow fever vaccination. TCRdb reprocessed the 5' RACE reads with MiXCR, giving one entry per CDR3 protein. The data show 120,000 to 150,000 distinct CDR3 sequences, roughly 8% seen once. Source: CD4+ T cells sorted from PBMCs, taken 5 days after the yellow fever booster vaccination. These receptors all stem from a man aged 30 to 45 who received the YFV17D yellow fever vaccine. Both conserved end residues are part of each CDR3. A D gene is named only where the DNA matches it firmly. Rows may omit the clone size; those that give it use once, few, many or a size class.

clone size: few; J gene: TRBJ2-7; V gene: TRBV30; CDR3 length: 11; D gene: NA; CDR3 DNA: TGTGCCTGGGGGCCAGGGGTAGAGCAGTACTTC; CDR3 protein: CAWGPGVEQYF
clone size: many; J gene: TRBJ2-7; V gene: TRBV3-1; CDR3 length: 14; D gene: TRBD2; CDR3 DNA: TGTGCCAGCAGCCAAAGCTTGGCTAGCGGCGAGCAGTACTTC; CDR3 protein: CASSQSLASGEQYF
clone size: many; J gene: TRBJ2-5; V gene: TRBV20-1; CDR3 length: 13; D gene: NA; CDR3 DNA: TGCAGTGCTCGTAGGGACTTCCAAGAGACCCAGTACTTC; CDR3 protein: CSARRDFQETQYF
clone size: many; J gene: TRBJ2-1; V gene: TRBV6-5; CDR3 length: 16; D gene: TRBD2; CDR3 DNA: TGTGCCAGCAGTTACCGGACTAGCGGGAGAAGAATTGAGCAGTTCTTC; CDR3 protein: CASSYRTSGRRIEQFF
clone size: many; J gene: TRBJ1-5; V gene: TRBV20-1; CDR3 length: 18; D gene: NA; CDR3 DNA: TGCAGTGCTAGGGCCGGGGGGCGCGCGCTAAGTGGCAATCAGCCCCAGCATTTT; CDR3 protein: CSARAGGRALSGNQPQHF
clone size: many; J gene: TRBJ2-7; V gene: TRBV6-5; CDR3 length: 15; D gene: TRBD1; CDR3 DNA: TGTGCCAGCAGGGGAGGGGACAGGGGGCCCTACGAGCAGTACTTC; CDR3 protein: CASRGGDRGPYEQYF
clone size: many; J gene: TRBJ2-5; V gene: TRBV5-1; CDR3 length: 14; D gene: NA; CDR3 DNA: TGCGCCAGCAGCTTGATGGGGGTAGAGGAGACCCAGTACTTC; CDR3 protein: CASSLMGVEETQYF
clone size: many; J gene: TRBJ2-6; V gene: TRBV30; CDR3 length: 14; D gene: NA; CDR3 DNA: TGTGCCCGAGGGGGGTTCTCCGGGGCCAACGTCCTGACTTTC; CDR3 protein: CARGGFSGANVLTF
clone size: many; J gene: TRBJ2-5; V gene: TRBV9; CDR3 length: 15; D gene: NA; CDR3 DNA: TGTGCCAGCAGCGACCGGTCTGGGACTCCAGAGACCCAGTACTTC; CDR3 protein: CASSDRSGTPETQYF
clone size: many; J gene: TRBJ1-1; V gene: TRBV7-9; CDR3 length: 15; D gene: NA; CDR3 DNA: TGTGCCAGCAGCCCGGGGTTAGGTGCGTACACTGAAGCTTTCTTT; CDR3 protein: CASSPGLGAYTEAFF
clone size: many; J gene: TRBJ1-3; V gene: TRBV11-2; CDR3 length: 16; D gene: NA; CDR3 DNA: TGTGCCAGCAGCGGGTCGAGCCGTCACTCTGGAAACACCATATATTTT; CDR3 protein: CASSGSSRHSGNTIYF
clone size: NA; J gene: TRBJ2-7; V gene: TRBV5-5; CDR3 length: 13; D gene: NA; CDR3 DNA: TGTGCCAGCAGCCCGGGGCACACCTGCGAGCAGTACTTC; CDR3 protein: CASSPGHTCEQYF